Following are 17 T cell receptor beta chains from one sample sequenced in a study of Ad26.COV2.S vaccination and SARS-CoV-2 variants. Specified treatment: about 20 received Ad26.COV2.S at low or high dose, single or two shots; several received placebo; per-sample allocation not given. The investigators took samples on day 63 after the first vaccine or placebo injection. Clones were sequenced by immunoSEQ multiplex PCR, and TCRdb holds only the in-frame ones, with some missing. The sample has hundreds of thousands of clones; around 93% are singletons. This specimen was peripheral blood, taken in a trial of Ad26.COV2.S vaccine versus placebo. The source of these receptors is a person aged 18-60 years who received the Ad26.COV2.S COVID-19 vaccine or a placebo.

V is TRBV30 and J is TRBJ1-3; D gene unclear. V was clipped by 2 bases and J by 4 bases, with 12 bases between them. Germline V gene sequence: CDR1 GTSNPN, CDR2 SVGIG (reference sequence). This CDR3 spans 14 amino acids. The CDR3 region is CAWSRNLAGNTIYF. The CDR3 nucleotides read TGTGCCTGGAGTAGAAACCTGGCAGGAAACACCATATATTTT.

The chain recombines TRBV12-3 or TRBV12-4 with TRBJ2-7; D perhaps matches TRBD1 (8 bases). V was trimmed by 5 bases and J by 12 bases, leaving 20 bases between them. This CDR3 is 13 amino acids long. The CDR3 reads CASSALQGGVLYF. CDR3 in DNA: TGTGCCAGCAGTGCCCTACAGGGGGGGGTTTTGTACTTC.

V and J are TRBV27 and TRBJ1-1; D is unresolved. Trimming cost V 2 bases and J 3 bases, with 7 bases left between them. The germline CDR1 and CDR2 sequences are MNHEY and SMNVEV (reference sequence). The CDR3 runs to 13 residues. The CDR3 reads CASSLREDTEAFF. The CDR3, as DNA: TGTGCCAGCAGTTTACGGGAAGACACTGAAGCTTTCTTT.

The chain uses TRBV4-3 and TRBJ1-2, with 10 positions matching TRBD1. This CDR3 is built from 15 residues. Germline CDR1 reads LGHNA; CDR2 reads YSLEER. J lost 7 bases, V lost 4 bases, and 9 bases had no gene match. For the CDR3, the DNA is TGCGCCAGCAGCCCCGGGGACAGGGGTGGCACTGGCTACACCTTC. Translated: CASSPGDRGGTGYTF.

The chain is built from TRBV2 and TRBJ2-2; D call uncertain. V was cut by 4 bases and J by 4 bases, with 10 bases left in between. CDR1 and CDR2 (germline): SNHLY, FYNNEI. The CDR3 spans 14 residues. The CDR3: CASSGVVPTGELFF. CDR3 in DNA: TGTGCCAGCAGTGGAGTGGTTCCCACCGGGGAGCTGTTTTTT. The entire variable domain, with the rest obtained from reference TRBV2 and TRBJ2-2, is as follows: EPEVTQTPSHQVTQMGQEVILRCVPISNHLYFYWYRQILGQKVEFLVSFYNNEISEKSEIFDDQFSVERPDGSNFTLKIRSTKLEDSAMYFCASSGVVPTGELFFGEGSRLTVL.

The chain joins TRBV20-1 to TRBJ2-1; D gene unclear. Looked up from germline, CDR1 is DFQATT and CDR2 is SNEGSKA (reference sequence). Trimming pared 5 bases from V and 5 bases from J, leaving 4 bases between. The CDR3 is 10 amino acids. CDR3 in DNA: TGCAGTGCTGGTAACAATGAGCAGTTCTTC. Translating gives CSAGNNEQFF.

The V gene is TRBV4-3, the J gene TRBJ1-1; D remains unclear. This CDR3 has 15 amino acids. Germline CDR1 LGHNA, CDR2 YSLEER. V gave up 2 bases and J gave up 5 bases, with 15 bases separating them. CDR3 protein: CASSQQLTLGTEAFF. The CDR3 region has the DNA TGCGCCAGCAGCCAACAACTTACCTTGGGAACTGAAGCTTTCTTT.

V gene TRBV27 combines with J gene TRBJ1-1, with D hard to call. The V gene's germline CDR1 is MNHEY and CDR2 SMNVEV (reference sequence). There are 14 residues in the CDR3. Trimming removed 2 bases from V and 2 bases from J, with 9 bases in between. CDR3 in amino acids: CASSLMASNTEAFF. In DNA, the CDR3 is TGTGCCAGCAGTTTAATGGCGTCTAACACTGAAGCTTTCTTT.

The J gene is TRBJ2-3, the V gene TRBV7-8; D call uncertain. The ends were cut back, 5 bases at V and 0 bases at J, with 9 bases in the middle. The germline CDR1 and CDR2 sequences are SGHVS and FQNEAQ. CDR3 length equals 14 residues. Here the CDR3 reads CASSTLDSTDTQYF. CDR3 nucleotides: TGTGCCAGCAGCACACTGGATAGCACAGATACGCAGTATTTT.

CDR3 in DNA: TGTGCTAGTGGACGGACGGAATATAACAATCAGCCCCAGCATTTT. It specifies CASGRTEYNNQPQHF. The J gene is TRBJ1-5, the V gene TRBV12-5; D is uncertain. V was cut by 6 bases and J by 3 bases, with 15 bases left in between. Germline CDR1 is LGHNT and CDR2 is FRNRAP. The CDR3 totals 15 residues.

The rearrangement links TRBV4-3 to TRBJ2-2, with D possibly being TRBD1 (6 bases). Deletions cut 3 bases from V and 2 bases from J, with 10 bases between. CDR1 and CDR2 (germline): LGHNA, YSLEER. The CDR3 has 15 residues. The chain's CDR3 is CASSHEGVNTGELFF. The DNA for the CDR3 is TGCGCCAGCAGCCATGAGGGGGTAAACACCGGGGAGCTGTTTTTT.

The gene calls are TRBV3-1 (or the pseudogene TRBV3-2) and TRBJ2-6, with a weak D call TRBD1 (6 bases). CDR3 size: 16 residues. The V end was cut by 3 bases, the J end by 4 bases, with 13 bases between. Germline CDR1 is LGHDT and CDR2 is YNNKEL (reference sequence). This chain's CDR3 is CASSQLGGSGANVLTF. CDR3 DNA: TGTGCCAGCAGCCAGCTAGGGGGTTCAGGGGCCAACGTCCTGACTTTC.

Written as DNA, the CDR3 is TGCGCCAGCAGACAACAGGGGGGCTACGAGCAGTACTTC. It yields the protein CASRQQGGYEQYF. The V gene is TRBV4-1, the J gene TRBJ2-7; 8 bases are shared with TRBD1. The CDR3 is 13 amino acids. CDR1 and CDR2 (germline): MGHRA, YSYEKL. With V trimmed by 6 bases and J by 3 bases, 4 bases remained unmatched.

This chain connects TRBV2 to TRBJ1-2, with 8 bases lining up with TRBD1. The length of the CDR3 is 15 residues. CDR1 is SNHLY and CDR2 is FYNNEI in the germline V gene. V dropped 7 bases and J dropped 4; count of bases not matched to a gene: 11. The CDR3 loop is CASTPGQEGPYGYTF. Here the CDR3 DNA reads TGTGCCAGCACCCCGGGACAGGAGGGTCCCTATGGCTACACCTTC.

The rearrangement links TRBV28 to TRBJ2-1; 9 bases are shared with TRBD1. Germline CDR1 MDHEN, CDR2 SYDVKM. This CDR3 comprises 16 residues. J was trimmed by 7 bases and V by 6 bases; bases with no gene match: 13. CDR3 sequence: CASSEGGTGSWNEQFF. CDR3 coding DNA: TGTGCCAGCAGCGAAGGGGGGACAGGGTCTTGGAATGAGCAGTTCTTC. Combining the CDR3 with reference TRBV28 and TRBJ2-1 gives the whole variable domain DVKVTQSSRYLVKRTGEKVFLECVQDMDHENMFWYRQDPGLGLRLIYFSYDVKMKEKGDIPEGYSVSREKKERFSLILESASTNQTSMYLCASSEGGTGSWNEQFFGPGTRLTVL.

The V call is TRBV7-9, the J call TRBJ1-3, with D possibly being TRBD1 (6 bases). Trimming took 7 bases from V and 2 from J, leaving 15 bases between them. The germline V gene has CDR1 SEHNR and CDR2 FQNEAQ (reference sequence). The CDR3 is 15 amino acids. The CDR3 loop reads CASNLNRDPGNTIYF. CDR3 in DNA: TGTGCCAGCAACCTCAACAGGGATCCTGGAAACACCATATATTTT.

This chain uses TRBV19 with TRBJ2-4; TRBD1 agrees at 9 bases. V lost 8 bases to trimming and J lost 8 bases; unmatched junction nucleotides: 1. The length of the CDR3 is 11 residues. Per the germline V gene, CDR1 is LNHDA and CDR2 is SQIVND (reference sequence). CDR3: CASDRGDIQYF. In DNA, the CDR3 is TGTGCCAGTGACAGGGGGGACATTCAGTACTTC.